The T cell receptor beta chain under discussion was sequenced for a study of Ad26.COV2.S vaccination and SARS-CoV-2 variants (dated by TCRdb to 2020 to 2022). In the study overall: TCRbeta repertoire sequencing served as the tool for gauging how specific and how broad the SARS-CoV-2-reactive T cell receptors were following Ad26.COV2.S vaccination. A total of some 30 samples were included in the TCR-sequenced set, comprising roughly 20 Ad26.COV2.S vaccine recipients, 5 placebo recipients and 8 SARS-CoV-2 convalescent individuals.

Sequences DFQATT (CDR1) and SNEGSKA (CDR2) are obtained from the germline V gene (reference sequence). The CDR3, from cysteine to phenylalanine, totals 10 residues. The CDR3 DNA has 30 bases and is translated from base 1. Trimming takes 4 bases from V and 4 bases from J, and the germline ends sit 4 bases apart. The immunoSEQ Assay was used to sequence TCRbeta CDR3 regions. After extraction, genomic DNA underwent amplification by bias-controlled multiplex PCR, followed by high-throughput sequencing. As for the original processing: To quantify the absolute abundance of each unique TCRbeta CDR3 region, sequences were collapsed and filtered. T cell fraction was estimated by normalizing TCRbeta template counts to usable DNA, which was measured by amplifying reference genes present in all nucleated cells. Repertoire TCRs were annotated as SARS-CoV-2-specific by exact matching of V gene, CDR3 amino acid sequence and J gene to a known reactive TCR set. The reference SARS-CoV-2 TCR set was derived from MIRA and filtered for enrichment in COVID-19-positive ImmuneCODE repertoires, a step that removed public or cross-reactive TCRs. Drawing on the MIRA antigens, annotated TCRs were analysed further at the level of specific ORF or position within ORF. Breadth was defined as the number of annotated unique rearrangements divided by the total number of unique productive rearrangements, and depth was defined as the summed frequency of the annotated unique rearrangements. Two-sided Wilcoxon rank-sum tests were used to compare TCR breadth between groups. Held by TCRdb, this immuneACCESS table contains in-frame sequences only and omits some clones. Under half of the omission traces to an unresolved V gene where checked; the cause of the rest is unknown. V and J calls and clone size are as listed in that table; D and trimming were resolved from the DNA. The sample contains 350,000 to 450,000 clones, under 95% of them found a single time. The ten top clones hold 3.9% of the sample.

In the paper's terms, the time point label means: individuals recovered from natural SARS-CoV-2 infection. Points the paper makes about the study in general: After vaccination, substantial breadth of spike-specific CD8+ and CD4+ T cell responses was reported. Vaccine and placebo recipients had comparable non-spike TCR breadth, which fits with the vaccine containing only spike. The authors noted that total T cell responses may have been underestimated by the TCR breadth and depth analyses. Compared with placebo recipients, Ad26.COV2.S recipients showed higher spike-specific TCR breadth (P = 0.0014).

Comment on this clone: Its antigen is still unknown. Base qualities are not provided; no much larger clone lies one nucleotide away.

The sequence derives from a human donor who had recovered from COVID-19. The V gene is TRBV20-1 and the J gene is TRBJ1-2, with the D gene too uncertain to name. Sequenced material: peripheral blood, taken after recovery from COVID-19. The base sequence is TGCAGTGCTACGGGCTATGGCTACACCTTC. Its protein is CSATGYGYTF.